The 32 T cell receptor beta chains in this list originate from one sample, sequenced in a study of shared clonotypes between healthy human individuals. Here immunoSEQ multiplex PCR was the method, and the copy in TCRdb shows in-frame clones only, minus some. The repertoire includes more than 1,200,000 clones, around 98.5% of them detected once, and about 0.34% sits in the top ten. Specimen: naive CD4+ T cells sorted from blood. Subset meaning: CD45RA+ positively selected. Receptors originate from a man in his thirties or forties in good health.

The V call is TRBV7-3, the J call TRBJ2-1; D uncertain. V lost 1 base and J lost 9, with 7 bases in between. The V gene's germline CDR1 is SGHTA and CDR2 FQGTGA. This CDR3 is built from 12 residues. The CDR3 sequence is CASSLNLGEQFF. For the CDR3, the DNA is TGTGCCAGCAGCTTAAACTTGGGTGAGCAGTTCTTC.

The chain has TRBV7-8 and TRBJ2-1; 7 bases are shared with TRBD1. V dropped 5 bases and J dropped 5; count of bases not matched to a gene: 12. This CDR3 contains 16 residues. Germline V gene sequence: CDR1 SGHVS, CDR2 FQNEAQ. The CDR3 bases are TGTGCCAGCAGCCGAGCCTACAGGGGTCGCAACAATGAGCAGTTCTTC. Its protein product is CASSRAYRGRNNEQFF. Complete variable domain (other parts from reference TRBV7-8 and TRBJ2-1): GAGVSQSPRYKVAKRGQDVALRCDPISGHVSLFWYQQALGQGPEFLTYFQNEAQLDKSGLPSDRFFAERPEGSVSTLKIQRTQQEDSAVYLCASSRAYRGRNNEQFFGPGTRLTVL.

This clone was observed a single time. The chain joins TRBV19 to TRBJ2-1, with 11 positions matching TRBD2. The CDR3 runs to 14 residues. The germline CDR1 and CDR2 sequences are LNHDA and SQIVND (reference sequence). The junction had 0 bases not matched to a gene; V was cut back by 1 base and J by 7 bases. The CDR3 DNA follows: TGTGCCAGTAGTATAGTAGCGGGAGGGAATGAGCAGTTCTTC. Its protein is CASSIVAGGNEQFF.

This chain links TRBV7-6 with TRBJ1-1, with 8 bases that match TRBD1. There are 13 residues in the CDR3. V was clipped by 5 bases and J by 7 bases; unmatched bases: 6. Germline V gives CDR1 SGHVS, CDR2 FNYEAQ. The DNA for the CDR3 is TGTGCCAGCAGCCCAGACAGGGGAGGTGAAGCTTTCTTT. Its protein is CASSPDRGGEAFF.

A remark on this clone: Within the sample, other DNA sequences also encode this same CDR3. The gene calls are TRBV5-1 and TRBJ2-1; D gene unclear. V gave up 0 bases and J gave up 4 bases, with 8 bases separating them. CDR3 length: 14 residues. Per germline, CDR1 SGHRS and CDR2 YFSETQ. The CDR3 reads CASSLADSYNEQFF. The CDR3 coding sequence is TGCGCCAGCAGCTTGGCAGACTCTTACAATGAGCAGTTCTTC.

The chain combines TRBV15 with TRBJ1-2; D not certain. Germline CDR1 LNHNV, CDR2 YYDKDF (reference sequence). The CDR3 is 12 residues long. V was trimmed by 4 bases and J by 5 bases, leaving 8 bases between them. The CDR3 spells CATSTRGYGYTF. As DNA, the CDR3 is TGTGCCACCAGCACGAGAGGGTATGGCTACACCTTC.

This clone was seen once. Other DNA sequences in this specimen translate into the identical CDR3. As DNA, the CDR3 is TGTGCCAGCAGTTCAACCGGTGTTGGCTACACCTTC. Its translation: CASSSTGVGYTF. V and J are TRBV6-5 and TRBJ1-2; D is uncertain. V was trimmed by 4 bases and J by 7 bases, leaving 10 bases between them. This CDR3 is built from 12 residues. Germline CDR1 reads MNHEY; CDR2 reads SVGAGI.

This rearrangement joins TRBV6-1 to TRBJ2-1; 9 nucleotides align to TRBD2. The germline gives CDR1 MNHNS, CDR2 SASEGT. The V and J ends lost 4 bases and 7 bases, in that order; junction bases with no gene match: 11. The CDR3 runs 16 residues. In DNA, the CDR3 is TGTGCCAGCAGTGCTCTAAGCGGGAGGTCATCAAATGAGCAGTTCTTC. It encodes CASSALSGRSSNEQFF.

The V call is TRBV28, the J call TRBJ2-5; no clear D. With 4 bases removed from V and 5 bases from J, the gap between germline ends came to 8 bases. The CDR3 extends over 12 amino acids. Germline CDR1 and CDR2: MDHEN and SYDVKM. CDR3 sequence (DNA): TGTGCCAGCAGTTCCCCGACCGAGACCCAGTACTTC. Protein: CASSSPTETQYF.

Details on this clone: Relative to the germline gene, one junction end is altered; a read error may explain this. The J gene is TRBJ2-2, the V gene TRBV7-9, with TRBD2 matching 12 bases. The CDR3 is 17 residues long. Looked up from germline, CDR1 is SEHNR and CDR2 is FQNEAQ (reference sequence). CDR3 amino acids: CASSARLAGDITGQLFF. CDR3 nucleotide sequence: TGTGCCAGCAGCGCGCGACTAGCGGGGGACATTACCGGGCAGCTGTTTTTT. Variable domain in full (rest from reference TRBV7-9 and TRBJ2-2): DTGVSQNPRHKITKRGQNVTFRCDPISEHNRLYWYRQTLGQGPEFLTYFQNEAQLEKSRLLSDRFSAERPKGSFSTLEIQRTEQGDSAMYLCASSARLAGDITGQLFFGEGSRLTVL.

V and J are TRBV27 and TRBJ2-5; D might be TRBD2 (5 bases). Trimming pared 1 base from V and 0 bases from J, leaving 9 bases between. This CDR3 contains 15 residues. Germline CDR1 is MNHEY and CDR2 is SMNVEV (reference sequence). The CDR3 is CASSLLARYQETQYF. In nucleotides, the CDR3 is TGTGCCAGCAGTTTATTAGCGAGGTACCAAGAGACCCAGTACTTC.

The chain has TRBV14 and TRBJ2-1; D remains ambiguous. V gave up 4 bases and J gave up 0 bases, with 7 bases separating them. Germline values: CDR1 SGHDN, CDR2 FVKESK. CDR3 length equals 14 residues. The CDR3 here is CASSPKSSYNEQFF. DNA of the CDR3: TGTGCCAGCAGCCCGAAAAGCTCCTACAATGAGCAGTTCTTC.

The V and J genes are TRBV28 and TRBJ2-7; D may be TRBD2 (5 bases). CDR3 length equals 13 residues. Looked up from germline, CDR1 is MDHEN and CDR2 is SYDVKM. V lost 5 bases and J lost 2, with 10 bases in between. CDR3 region: CASSTGVPYEQYF. The CDR3 DNA sequence: TGTGCCAGCAGTACCGGGGTGCCCTACGAGCAGTACTTC.

The rearrangement links TRBV5-1 to TRBJ2-5; D is perhaps TRBD1 or TRBD2 (6 bases each). Looked up from germline, CDR1 is SGHRS and CDR2 is YFSETQ. Deletions cut 2 bases from V and 3 bases from J, with 11 bases between. The CDR3 runs 14 residues. The CDR3 loop is CASSFGGIEETQYF. For the CDR3, the DNA is TGCGCCAGCAGCTTCGGGGGCATTGAAGAGACCCAGTACTTC.

This clone came up once. The chain combines TRBV5-1 with TRBJ2-6, with 8 positions matching TRBD1. The ends lost 4 bases at V and 4 bases at J; junction bases unmatched: 7. Germline CDR1 reads SGHRS; CDR2 reads YFSETQ. The CDR3 is made up of 16 amino acids. CDR3 DNA sequence: TGCGCCAGCAGCCACCAGGGGGCGCAAGGGGCCAACGTCCTGACTTTC. Protein: CASSHQGAQGANVLTF.

The V call is TRBV5-1, the J call TRBJ2-7; 12 positions match TRBD2. The junction had 4 bases not matched to a gene; V was cut back by 7 bases and J by 2 bases. Germline-derived CDR1 and CDR2 are SGHRS and YFSETQ. The CDR3 covers 14 residues. The CDR3 sequence: CASHPSGRAYEQYF. DNA of the CDR3: TGCGCCAGCCATCCTAGCGGGAGGGCCTACGAGCAGTACTTC.

The rearrangement joins TRBV19 to TRBJ2-1; tentative D call: TRBD2 (6 bases). Per germline, CDR1 LNHDA and CDR2 SQIVND (reference sequence). The CDR3 spans 14 residues. Trimming removed 0 bases from V and 9 bases from J, with 12 bases in between. CDR3 sequence: CASSIDTTRGEQFF. The DNA of the CDR3 is TGTGCCAGTAGTATAGATACGACTAGGGGTGAGCAGTTCTTC.

This clone was observed a single time. J is TRBJ1-4 and V is TRBV10-1; D gene unclear. Germline CDR1 and CDR2: WNHNN and SYGVQD (reference sequence). The V end was cut by 2 bases, the J end by 0 bases, with 10 bases between. The CDR3 has 16 amino acids. The CDR3 loop reads CASSEGLAPTNEKLFF. The CDR3 coding sequence is TGCGCCAGCAGTGAGGGGCTGGCCCCAACTAATGAAAAACTGTTTTTT.

The rearrangement links TRBV9 to TRBJ2-7; 12 nucleotides agree with TRBD1. The V and J ends lost 0 bases and 6 bases, in that order; junction bases with no gene match: 7. The CDR3 consists of 16 residues. Germline CDR1 is SGDLS and CDR2 is YYNGEE. The CDR3 DNA sequence: TGTGCCAGCAGCGTAGAAATAGGGGACAGGGGGCGCGAGCAGTACTTC. Its translation is CASSVEIGDRGREQYF.

The chain employs TRBV5-1 and TRBJ2-1, with 10 bases fitting TRBD2. Germline-derived CDR1 and CDR2 are SGHRS and YFSETQ. The CDR3 contains 15 residues. Germline trimming cut 3 bases from V and 8 bases from J; bases unmatched to any gene: 8. The CDR3 loop is CASSSTSGKFYEQFF. For the CDR3, the DNA is TGCGCCAGCAGCTCAACTAGCGGGAAGTTCTATGAGCAGTTCTTC. Full variable domain (missing parts from reference TRBV5-1 and TRBJ2-1): KAGVTQTPRYLIKTRGQQVTLSCSPISGHRSVSWYQQTPGQGLQFLFEYFSETQRNKGNFPGRFSGRQFSNSRSEMNVSTLELGDSALYLCASSSTSGKFYEQFFGPGTRLTVL.

In DNA form, the CDR3 reads TGTGCCAGCAGCTTAGAGGGTTTATCGCATCAGCCCCAGCATTTT. Its translation is CASSLEGLSHQPQHF. This rearrangement joins TRBV11-2 to TRBJ1-5; no definite D call. The germline CDR1 and CDR2 sequences are SGHAT and FQNNGV. V was shortened by 0 bases and J by 5 bases, with 11 bases between the two germline ends. This CDR3 is 15 amino acids long.

The chain links TRBV18 to TRBJ1-3, with D uncertain. Per germline, CDR1 KGHSH and CDR2 LQKENI. This CDR3 spans 16 amino acids. Trimming left V 6 bases short and J 0 bases short, with 15 bases between. CDR3 bases: TGTGCCAGCTCGAACCTTAATACCTTCTCTGGAAACACCATATATTTT. This encodes CASSNLNTFSGNTIYF.

The V and J genes are TRBV4-3 and TRBJ2-1; 13 positions agree with TRBD2. This CDR3 contains 17 residues. Germline values: CDR1 LGHNA, CDR2 YSLEER. V trimming: 5 bases; J trimming: 0 bases; junction bases outside the gene matches: 4. Here the CDR3 reads CASSWGLAGSSYNEQFF. The CDR3 coding sequence is TGCGCCAGCAGCTGGGGACTAGCGGGGAGCTCCTACAATGAGCAGTTCTTC.

The chain combines TRBV18 with TRBJ1-3; 7 bases line up with TRBD1. In germline, CDR1 is KGHSH, CDR2 LQKENI. Germline trimming cut 3 bases from V and 0 bases from J; bases unmatched to any gene: 5. CDR3 length equals 16 residues. CDR3 loop: CASSPLTGTSGNTIYF. The CDR3 region has the DNA TGTGCCAGCTCACCGCTGACAGGGACCTCTGGAAACACCATATATTTT.

This sequence joins TRBV15 and TRBJ1-1; D unresolved. Germline loops: CDR1 LNHNV, CDR2 YYDKDF (reference sequence). V shed 3 bases and J shed 7 bases, with 9 bases lying between them. There are 12 residues in the CDR3. The CDR3 loop reads CATSRLMGEAFF. Here the CDR3 DNA reads TGTGCCACCAGCAGGTTGATGGGTGAAGCTTTCTTT.

This chain joins TRBV28 and TRBJ2-3, with D perhaps assigned TRBD1 or TRBD2 (5 bases each). Per germline, CDR1 MDHEN and CDR2 SYDVKM. The CDR3 sequence is 17 residues long. Trimming left V 2 bases short and J 0 bases short, with 15 bases between. The CDR3 reads CASSLVRVRDSTDTQYF. For the CDR3, the DNA is TGTGCCAGCAGTTTAGTTAGAGTCCGGGACAGCACAGATACGCAGTATTTT.

The chain carries TRBV5-6 and TRBJ2-3, with a tentative D call TRBD2 (6 bases). Germline V CDR1 and CDR2: SGHDT, YYEEEE. This CDR3 is built from 14 residues. The V gene lost 3 bases and the J gene lost 3 bases, with 11 bases spanning the gap. CDR3 bases: TGTGCCAGCAGCTCGGGAGTTAGAACAGATACGCAGTATTTT. Amino acids: CASSSGVRTDTQYF. The variable domain in full, with the rest retrieved from reference TRBV5-6 and TRBJ2-3, is DAGVTQSPTHLIKTRGQQVTLRCSPKSGHDTVSWYQQALGQGPQFIFQYYEEEERQRGNFPDRFSGHQFPNYSSELNVNALLLGDSALYLCASSSGVRTDTQYFGPGTRLTVL.

The V call is TRBV28, the J call TRBJ2-5, with 8 bases fitting TRBD1. Germline V gene sequence: CDR1 MDHEN, CDR2 SYDVKM. CDR3 length: 14 residues. V lost 0 bases, J lost 3 bases, and 0 bases stayed unmatched. The CDR3 is CASSLWGQEETQYF. The CDR3 bases are TGTGCCAGCAGTTTATGGGGACAGGAAGAGACCCAGTACTTC.

This rearrangement joins TRBV6-1 to TRBJ2-1; 10 positions match TRBD2. CDR1 and CDR2 (germline): MNHNS, SASEGT. This CDR3 contains 17 residues. V lost 4 bases to trimming and J lost 0 bases; unmatched junction nucleotides: 6. CDR3 DNA: TGTGCCAGCAGTGGGACTAGCGGATCGAGCTCCTACAATGAGCAGTTCTTC. Encoded protein: CASSGTSGSSSYNEQFF.

The J gene is TRBJ2-1, the V gene TRBV7-9, with 7 bases aligning to TRBD2. Germline trimming cut 1 base from V and 15 bases from J; bases unmatched to any gene: 24. In germline, CDR1 is SEHNR, CDR2 FQNEAQ (reference sequence). The CDR3 sequence is 18 residues long. The CDR3 DNA sequence: TGTGCCAGCAGCTTAGAACCCCACGGTTGGCTAGCGGCACCAAGGGGGTTCTTC. It translates to CASSLEPHGWLAAPRGFF.

CDR3 bases: TGTGCCAGCTCACCACTAAGGACTAGAAACAATGAGCAGTTCTTC. Its protein product is CASSPLRTRNNEQFF. The J gene is TRBJ2-1, the V gene TRBV18, with 7 nucleotides matching TRBD2. Germline CDR1 reads KGHSH; CDR2 reads LQKENI. The ends lost 1 base at V and 5 bases at J; junction bases unmatched: 5. This CDR3 comprises 15 residues.

The rearrangement links TRBV14 to TRBJ2-6; D is possibly TRBD2 (5 bases). V gave up 5 bases and J gave up 3 bases, with 8 bases separating them. CDR3 length: 14 residues. From germline, CDR1 is SGHDN and CDR2 FVKESK. Here the CDR3 DNA reads TGTGCCAGCAGCACCGGGGTTGGGGCCAACGTCCTGACTTTC. Its translation is CASSTGVGANVLTF.